Following are 9 T cell receptor beta chains from one sample sequenced in a study of cytomegalovirus exposure and HLA in healthy donors. The primer mix had 60 Vbeta and 13 Jbeta primers. Method: immunoSEQ multiplex PCR; TCRdb's copy keeps in-frame clones and lacks some. The data contain fewer than 250,000 clones, roughly four fifths of them seen just once; the ten biggest clones take up around 3.3%. The sample was PBMCs. These receptors all come from a woman in her thirties in good health and CMV-seropositive.

This clone was counted a few times. This chain links TRBV29-1 with TRBJ2-7; D may be TRBD2 (5 bases). Per the germline V gene, CDR1 is SQVTM and CDR2 is ANQGSEA. This CDR3 is built from 12 residues. Trimming removed 7 bases from V and 3 bases from J, with 13 bases in between. The CDR3 region has the DNA TGCAGCGGTTCCGACGGAGGCTACGAGCAGTACTTC. This encodes CSGSDGGYEQYF.

This clone came up a few times. V is TRBV2 and J is TRBJ2-1; 11 nucleotides match TRBD2. The V and J ends lost 0 bases and 5 bases, in that order; junction bases with no gene match: 3. The CDR3 is made up of 16 amino acids. The germline V gene encodes CDR1 SNHLY and CDR2 FYNNEI. CDR3 amino acids: CASSEASGRGNNEQFF. In DNA form, the CDR3 reads TGTGCCAGCAGTGAAGCTAGCGGGAGGGGGAACAATGAGCAGTTCTTC.

In this sample, this clone turned up a few times. V is TRBV6-5 and J is TRBJ2-7, with D possibly matching TRBD2 (6 bases). V was shortened by 2 bases and J by 5 bases, with 16 bases between the two germline ends. Germline V gives CDR1 MNHEY, CDR2 SVGAGI. This CDR3 is 15 amino acids long. In DNA form, the CDR3 reads TGTGCCAGCAGTTACGGGAGCAGCGGGTCGGACGAGCAGTACTTC. Amino acids: CASSYGSSGSDEQYF.

The chain joins TRBV14 to TRBJ2-7, with D possibly being TRBD2 (6 bases). The CDR3 length is 11 residues. From germline, CDR1 is SGHDN and CDR2 FVKESK. The ends were cut back, 0 bases at V and 9 bases at J, with 6 bases in the middle. The CDR3 DNA reads as TGTGCCAGCAGCCAAGAAGCGGGGCAGTACTTC. This encodes CASSQEAGQYF.

This clone has a handful of counts. The CDR3 protein is CASSPTQGTDTQYF. DNA for the CDR3: TGTGCCAGCAGCCCCACCCAGGGGACAGATACGCAGTATTTT. This rearrangement joins TRBV7-9 to TRBJ2-3; tentatively, D is TRBD1 (6 bases). V lost 5 bases and J 3 bases, leaving 12 bases between the germline ends. Germline V gene lookup returns CDR1 SEHNR and CDR2 FQNEAQ (reference sequence). The CDR3 length is 14 residues.

J is TRBJ1-4 and V is TRBV4-1; D ambiguous. The germline CDR1 and CDR2 sequences are MGHRA and YSYEKL. CDR3 size: 13 residues. V was trimmed by 4 bases and J by 7 bases, leaving 10 bases between them. The CDR3 region is CASSLARSEKLFF. The CDR3 nucleotides read TGCGCCAGCAGCCTCGCCCGTAGTGAAAAACTGTTTTTT.

This rearrangement joins TRBV28 to TRBJ2-7; D not certain. The CDR3 covers 15 residues. Germline V gives CDR1 MDHEN, CDR2 SYDVKM. V gave up 5 bases and J gave up 0 bases, with 14 bases separating them. The CDR3 DNA follows: TGTGCCAGCAGTCAATCAGGTAGACACTCCTACGAGCAGTACTTC. It yields the protein CASSQSGRHSYEQYF.

This chain uses TRBV28 with TRBJ1-2, with D possibly TRBD1 on 6 matching bases. This CDR3 has 13 residues. V gave up 1 base and J gave up 8 bases, with 11 bases separating them. From germline, CDR1 is MDHEN and CDR2 SYDVKM. This CDR3 is CASSLFLGAGYTF. The CDR3 DNA is TGTGCCAGCAGTTTATTTTTGGGGGCCGGCTACACCTTC.

The rearrangement links TRBV7-9 to TRBJ2-1, with 9 bases matching TRBD2. The CDR3 runs 14 residues. CDR1 is SEHNR and CDR2 is FQNEAQ in the germline V gene (reference sequence). Unmatched junction bases numbered 3, after V lost 3 bases and J lost 6 bases. CDR3 amino acids: CASSFSSGSNEQFF. The CDR3 DNA reads as TGTGCCAGCAGCTTCAGTAGCGGGAGCAATGAGCAGTTCTTC.